This T cell receptor beta chain was found in a study of T cells after yellow fever vaccination. In regard to this clonotype: Its antigen remains unknown.

TCRdb passed the 5' RACE reads through MiXCR, listing each CDR3 protein once. The repertoire holds 280,000 or so distinct CDR3 sequences, with 8.5% to 10% as singletons. Germline V gene data show CDR1 as MNHEY and CDR2 as SVGEGT. The CDR3 is 15 amino acids. Trimming took 2 bases from V and 3 from J; bases not matched to a gene: 3. Study observations and caveats: Reappearance after the booster was seen for most primary-vaccination clones, at 96% CD4 and roughly 90% CD8.

Source: CD4+ T cells sorted from PBMCs, taken 5 days after the yellow fever booster vaccination. The V call is TRBV6-2 or TRBV6-3, the J call TRBJ1-5; 8 bases are shared with TRBD1. This clonotype was sampled from a man aged 18 to 29 who received the YFV17D yellow fever vaccine. The CDR3 region is CASSYAGGHNQPQHF. The DNA for the CDR3 is TGTGCCAGCAGTTACGCAGGGGGCCACAATCAGCCCCAGCATTTT.